This TCR beta chain was identified in a study of STAT5B mutations in CD4+ large granular lymphocyte leukemia. Clones were read by immunoSEQ multiplex PCR, and TCRdb kept only the in-frame ones, dropping some. Of around 30,000 clones in the sample, just under 85% were seen once. Germline V gene lookup returns CDR1 LNHNV and CDR2 YYDKDF (reference sequence). Trimming pared 5 bases from V and 3 bases from J, leaving 21 bases between. This CDR3 contains 17 residues. The sequencing sample was made of CD4+ T cells from blood buffy coats. This receptor was taken from a human donor in good health. The chain uses TRBV15 and TRBJ2-3; the D gene could be TRBD1 or TRBD2 (6 bases each). Here the CDR3 DNA reads TGTGCCACCAGCCCCCGGTCCGGGGGCCTCAAAACAGATACGCAGTATTTT. This sequence encodes CATSPRSGGLKTDTQYF.